What follows is one TCR beta chain and its context. This CDR3 contains 19 residues. In the source study's methods: Quantification of nucleated cells was approximated via reference gene primer amplification. Method: immunoSEQ multiplex PCR; TCRdb's copy keeps in-frame clones and lacks some. The DNA was the basis for D and trimming; V, J and clone size are from that table. Of some 170,000 clones in the sample, roughly 87% are singletons; the top ten hold 0.95% to 1.5%. Donors were grouped by their self-reported clinical history. This record comes from a study of blood T cell repertoires in COVID-19. Study in general: Whether acute or convalescent, the COVID-19 samples came from the United States, Italy and Spain.

This receptor was obtained from a human donor with acute COVID-19. The donor label of this sample is uncertain. The material sequenced was PBMCs or T cells enriched from blood (not recorded which). This chain uses TRBV21-1 with TRBJ2-6; TRBD2 is the table's D call and was not checked against the DNA. TRBV21-1 is a known pseudogene. CDR3 in DNA: TGTGCCAGCAGCAAAGTAGCGGGGGGGCAGGAACCTGGGGCCAACGTCCTGACTTTC. This encodes CASSKVAGGQEPGANVLTF.